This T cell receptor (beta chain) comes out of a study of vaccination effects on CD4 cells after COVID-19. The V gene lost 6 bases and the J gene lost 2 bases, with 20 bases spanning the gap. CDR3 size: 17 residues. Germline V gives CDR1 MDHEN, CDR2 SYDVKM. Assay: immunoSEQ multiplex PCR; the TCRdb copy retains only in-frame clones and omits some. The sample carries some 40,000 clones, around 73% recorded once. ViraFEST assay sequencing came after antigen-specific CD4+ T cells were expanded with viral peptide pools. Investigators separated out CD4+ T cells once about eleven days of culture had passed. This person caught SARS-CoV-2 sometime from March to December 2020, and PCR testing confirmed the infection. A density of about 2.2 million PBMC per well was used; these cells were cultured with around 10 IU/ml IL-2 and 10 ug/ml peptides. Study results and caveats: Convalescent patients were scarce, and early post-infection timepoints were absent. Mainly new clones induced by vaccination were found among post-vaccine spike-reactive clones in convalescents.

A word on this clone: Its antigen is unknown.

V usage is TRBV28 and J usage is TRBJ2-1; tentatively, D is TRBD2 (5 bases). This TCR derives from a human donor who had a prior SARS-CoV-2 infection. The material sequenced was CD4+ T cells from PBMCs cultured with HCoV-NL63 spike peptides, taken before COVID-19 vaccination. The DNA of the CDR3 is TGTGCCAGCAGGTCTCCCCCCCGGGGTAGAACCTACAATGAGCAGTTCTTC. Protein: CASRSPPRGRTYNEQFF.